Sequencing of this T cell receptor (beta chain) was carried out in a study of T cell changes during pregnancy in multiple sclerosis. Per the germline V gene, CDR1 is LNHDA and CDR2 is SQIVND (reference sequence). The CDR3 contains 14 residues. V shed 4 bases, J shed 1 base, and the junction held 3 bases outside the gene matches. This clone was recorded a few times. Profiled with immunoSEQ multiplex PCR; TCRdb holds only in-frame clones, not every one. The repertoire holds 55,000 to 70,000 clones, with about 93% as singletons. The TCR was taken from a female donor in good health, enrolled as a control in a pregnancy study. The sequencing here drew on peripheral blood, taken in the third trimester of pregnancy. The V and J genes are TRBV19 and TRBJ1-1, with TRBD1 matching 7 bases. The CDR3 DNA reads TGTGCCAGTAGTAGGACAGGACAGAACACTGAAGCTTTCTTT. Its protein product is CASSRTGQNTEAFF.